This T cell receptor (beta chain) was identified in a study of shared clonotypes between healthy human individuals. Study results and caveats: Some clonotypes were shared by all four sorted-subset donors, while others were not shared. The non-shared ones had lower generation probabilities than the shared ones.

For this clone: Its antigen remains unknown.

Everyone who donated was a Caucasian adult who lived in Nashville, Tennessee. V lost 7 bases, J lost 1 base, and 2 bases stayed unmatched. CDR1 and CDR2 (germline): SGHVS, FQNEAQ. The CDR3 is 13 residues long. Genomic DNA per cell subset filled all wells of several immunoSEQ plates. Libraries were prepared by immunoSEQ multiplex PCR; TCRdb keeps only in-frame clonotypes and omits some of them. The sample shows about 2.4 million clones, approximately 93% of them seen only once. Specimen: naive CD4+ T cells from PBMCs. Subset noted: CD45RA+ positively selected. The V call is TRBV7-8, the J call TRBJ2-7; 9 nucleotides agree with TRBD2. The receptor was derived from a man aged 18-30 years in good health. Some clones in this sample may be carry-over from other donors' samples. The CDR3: CASTAGGSYEQYF. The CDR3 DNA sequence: TGTGCCAGCACAGCGGGAGGTTCCTACGAGCAGTACTTC.